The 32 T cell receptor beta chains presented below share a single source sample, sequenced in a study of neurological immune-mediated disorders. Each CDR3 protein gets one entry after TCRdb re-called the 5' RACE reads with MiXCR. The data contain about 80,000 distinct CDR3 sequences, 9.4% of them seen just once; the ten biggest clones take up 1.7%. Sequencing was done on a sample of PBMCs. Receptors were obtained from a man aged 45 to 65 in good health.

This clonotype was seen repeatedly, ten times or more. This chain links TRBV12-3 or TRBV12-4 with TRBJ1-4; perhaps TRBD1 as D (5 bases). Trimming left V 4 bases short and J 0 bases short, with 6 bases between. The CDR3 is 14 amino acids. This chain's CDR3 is CASSWTTTNEKLFF. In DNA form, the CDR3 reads TGTGCCAGCAGTTGGACAACAACTAATGAAAAACTGTTTTTT.

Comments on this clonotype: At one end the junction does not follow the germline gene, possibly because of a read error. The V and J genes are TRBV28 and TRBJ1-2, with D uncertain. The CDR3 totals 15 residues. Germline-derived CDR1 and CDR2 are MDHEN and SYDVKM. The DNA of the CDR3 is TGTGTCAGCGGTCCATCCGGGCGGGAAAACTATGGCTACACCTTC. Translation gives CVSGPSGRENYGYTF.

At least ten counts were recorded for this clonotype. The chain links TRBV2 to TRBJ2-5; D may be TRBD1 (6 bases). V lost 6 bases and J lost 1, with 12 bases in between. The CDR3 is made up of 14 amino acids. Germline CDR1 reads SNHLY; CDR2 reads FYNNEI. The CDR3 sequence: CASRGDTLQETQYF. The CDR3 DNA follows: TGTGCCAGCAGGGGGGACACCCTCCAAGAGACCCAGTACTTC.

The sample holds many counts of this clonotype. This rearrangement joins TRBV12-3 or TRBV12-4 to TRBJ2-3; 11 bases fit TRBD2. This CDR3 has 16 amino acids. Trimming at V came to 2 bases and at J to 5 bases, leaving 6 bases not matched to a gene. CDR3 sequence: CASSLRLAGGLDTQYF. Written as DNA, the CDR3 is TGTGCCAGCAGTTTACGTCTAGCGGGAGGTTTAGATACGCAGTATTTT.

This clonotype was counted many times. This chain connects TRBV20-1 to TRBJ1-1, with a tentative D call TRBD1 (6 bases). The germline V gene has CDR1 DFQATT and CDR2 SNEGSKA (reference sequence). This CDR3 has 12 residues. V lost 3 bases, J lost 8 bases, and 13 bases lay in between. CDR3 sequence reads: CSASTGKGEAFF. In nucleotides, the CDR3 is TGCAGTGCTAGTACAGGGAAGGGGGAAGCTTTCTTT.

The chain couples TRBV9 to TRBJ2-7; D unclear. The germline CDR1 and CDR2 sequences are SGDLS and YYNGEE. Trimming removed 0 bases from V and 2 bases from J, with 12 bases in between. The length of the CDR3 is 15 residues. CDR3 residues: CASSVAVGRTYEQYF. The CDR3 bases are TGTGCCAGCAGCGTAGCGGTTGGCCGGACCTACGAGCAGTACTTC.

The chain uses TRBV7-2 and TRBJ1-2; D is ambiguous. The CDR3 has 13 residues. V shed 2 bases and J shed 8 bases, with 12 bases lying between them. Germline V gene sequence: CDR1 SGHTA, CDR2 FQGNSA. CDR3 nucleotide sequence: TGTGCCAGCAGCTTATTGTCGGGGAACGGCTACACCTTC. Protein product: CASSLLSGNGYTF.

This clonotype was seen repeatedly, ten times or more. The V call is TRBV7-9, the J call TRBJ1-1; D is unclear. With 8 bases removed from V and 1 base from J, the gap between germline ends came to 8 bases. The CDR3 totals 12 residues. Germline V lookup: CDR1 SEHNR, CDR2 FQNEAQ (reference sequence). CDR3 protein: CASGTTNTEAFF. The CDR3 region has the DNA TGTGCCAGCGGCACTACGAACACTGAAGCTTTCTTT.

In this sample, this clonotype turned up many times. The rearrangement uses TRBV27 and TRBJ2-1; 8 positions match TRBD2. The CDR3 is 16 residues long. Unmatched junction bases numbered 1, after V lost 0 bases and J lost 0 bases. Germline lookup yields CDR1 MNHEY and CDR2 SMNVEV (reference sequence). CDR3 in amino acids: CASSLSGGASYNEQFF. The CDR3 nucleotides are TGTGCCAGCAGTTTATCCGGGGGGGCCTCCTACAATGAGCAGTTCTTC.

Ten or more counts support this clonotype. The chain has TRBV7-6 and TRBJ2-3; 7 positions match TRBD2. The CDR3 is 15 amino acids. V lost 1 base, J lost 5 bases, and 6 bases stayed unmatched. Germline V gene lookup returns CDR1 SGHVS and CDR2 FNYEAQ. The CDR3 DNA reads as TGTGCCAGCAGCTTAGGGACTAGGAACGGAGATACGCAGTATTTT. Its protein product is CASSLGTRNGDTQYF. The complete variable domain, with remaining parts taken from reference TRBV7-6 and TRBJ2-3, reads GAGVSQSPRYKVTKRGQDVALRCDPISGHVSLYWYRQALGQGPEFLTYFNYEAQQDKSGLPNDRFSAERPEGSISTLTIQRTEQRDSAMYRCASSLGTRNGDTQYFGPGTRLTVL.

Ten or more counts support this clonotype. The CDR3 DNA reads TGTGCCAGCAGTTACGGCCAGGGGTTCAATGAGCAGTTCTTC. Translation gives CASSYGQGFNEQFF. This chain joins TRBV6-6 and TRBJ2-1; the D gene is possibly TRBD1 (6 bases). In germline, CDR1 is MNHNY, CDR2 SVGAGI (reference sequence). CDR3 length: 14 residues. V was clipped by 2 bases and J by 6 bases, with 11 bases between them.

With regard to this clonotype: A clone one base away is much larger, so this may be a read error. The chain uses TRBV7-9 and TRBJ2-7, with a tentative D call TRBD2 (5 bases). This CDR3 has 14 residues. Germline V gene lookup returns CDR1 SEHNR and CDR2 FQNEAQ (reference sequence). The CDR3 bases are TGTGCCAACAGCCCTCGGGATCACTCCTACGAGCAGTACTTC. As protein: CANSPRDHSYEQYF. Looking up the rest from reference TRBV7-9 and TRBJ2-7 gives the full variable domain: DTGVSQNPRHKITKRGQNVTFRCDPISEHNRLYWYRQTLGQGPEFLTYFQNEAQLEKSRLLSDRFSAERPKGSFSTLEIQRTEQGDSAMYLCANSPRDHSYEQYFGPGTRLTVT.

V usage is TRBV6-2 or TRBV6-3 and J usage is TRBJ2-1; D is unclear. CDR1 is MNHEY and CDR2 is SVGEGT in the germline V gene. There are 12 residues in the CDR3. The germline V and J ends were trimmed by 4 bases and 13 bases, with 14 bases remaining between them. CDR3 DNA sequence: TGTGCCAGCAGTTCCCATGCCGCGGAACAGTTCTTC. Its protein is CASSSHAAEQFF.

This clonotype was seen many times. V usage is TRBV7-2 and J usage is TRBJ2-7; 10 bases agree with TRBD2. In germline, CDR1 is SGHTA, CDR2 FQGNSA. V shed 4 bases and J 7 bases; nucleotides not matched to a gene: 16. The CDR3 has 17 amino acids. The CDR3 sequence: CASSSGGLASGSQEQYF. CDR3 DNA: TGTGCCAGCAGCTCCGGAGGGTTGGCTAGCGGGAGTCAAGAGCAGTACTTC.

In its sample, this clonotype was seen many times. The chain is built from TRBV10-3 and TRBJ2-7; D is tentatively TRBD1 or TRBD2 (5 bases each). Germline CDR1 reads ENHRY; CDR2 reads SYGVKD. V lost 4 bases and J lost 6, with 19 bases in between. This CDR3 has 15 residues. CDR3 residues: CAISVAGTPFIEQYF. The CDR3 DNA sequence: TGTGCCATCAGTGTGGCCGGGACCCCGTTTATCGAGCAGTACTTC.

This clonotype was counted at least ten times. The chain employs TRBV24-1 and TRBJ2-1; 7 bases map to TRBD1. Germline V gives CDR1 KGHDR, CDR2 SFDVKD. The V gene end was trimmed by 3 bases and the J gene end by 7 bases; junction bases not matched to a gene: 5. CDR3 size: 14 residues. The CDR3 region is CATSDLTQGNEQFF. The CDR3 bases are TGTGCCACCAGTGATCTTACACAGGGGAATGAGCAGTTCTTC.

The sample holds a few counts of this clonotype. The CDR3 region has the DNA TGTGCCAGCAGTTACGCGGGACTAGCGGGTTACAATGAGCAGTTCTTC. Translation gives CASSYAGLAGYNEQFF. The chain links TRBV6-5 to TRBJ2-1; TRBD2 agrees at 12 bases. The CDR3 loop spans 16 amino acids. Trimming took 2 bases from V and 4 from J; bases not matched to a gene: 3. Germline-derived CDR1 and CDR2 are MNHEY and SVGAGI.

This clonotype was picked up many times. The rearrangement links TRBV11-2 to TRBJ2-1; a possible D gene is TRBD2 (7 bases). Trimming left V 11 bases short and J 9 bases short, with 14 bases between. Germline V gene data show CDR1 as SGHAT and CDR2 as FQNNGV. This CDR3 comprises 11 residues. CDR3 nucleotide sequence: TGTGCCGGGGGGGCGGGTTTTGAGCAGTTCTTC. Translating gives CAGGAGFEQFF.

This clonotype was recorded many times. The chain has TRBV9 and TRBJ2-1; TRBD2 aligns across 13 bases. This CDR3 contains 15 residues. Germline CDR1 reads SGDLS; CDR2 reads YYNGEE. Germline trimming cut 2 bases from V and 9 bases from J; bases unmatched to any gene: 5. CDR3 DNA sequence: TGTGCCAGCAGCGTTACCGGGACTAGCGGGGCTGAGCAGTTCTTC. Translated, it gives CASSVTGTSGAEQFF. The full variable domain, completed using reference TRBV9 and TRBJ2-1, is DSGVTQTPKHLITATGQRVTLRCSPRSGDLSVYWYQQSLDQGLQFLIQYYNGEERAKGNILERFSAQQFPDLHSELNLSSLELGDSALYFCASSVTGTSGAEQFFGPGTRLTVL.

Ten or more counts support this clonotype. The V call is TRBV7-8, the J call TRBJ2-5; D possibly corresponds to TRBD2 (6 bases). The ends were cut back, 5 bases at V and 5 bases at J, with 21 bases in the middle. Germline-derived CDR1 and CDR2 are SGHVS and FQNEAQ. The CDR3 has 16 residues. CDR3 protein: CASSRPRGDPGETQYF. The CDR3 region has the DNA TGTGCCAGCAGCAGACCGCGGGGCGACCCCGGGGAGACCCAGTACTTC.

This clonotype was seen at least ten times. The CDR3 region is CASSLSVVGGRETQYF. As DNA, the CDR3 is TGCGCCAGCAGCTTGTCCGTCGTCGGCGGGAGGGAGACCCAGTACTTC. This chain uses TRBV5-1 with TRBJ2-5, with 8 nucleotides matching TRBD2. CDR1 is SGHRS and CDR2 is YFSETQ in the germline V gene. Losses at the gene ends were 1 base for V and 5 bases for J; bases not matched to a gene: 10. The CDR3 spans 16 residues.

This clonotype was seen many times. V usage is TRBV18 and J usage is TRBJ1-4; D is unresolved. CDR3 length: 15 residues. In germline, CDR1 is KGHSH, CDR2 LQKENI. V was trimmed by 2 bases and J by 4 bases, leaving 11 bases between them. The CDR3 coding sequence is TGTGCCAGCTCACCATACAAGGTCGATAATGAAAAACTGTTTTTT. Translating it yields CASSPYKVDNEKLFF.

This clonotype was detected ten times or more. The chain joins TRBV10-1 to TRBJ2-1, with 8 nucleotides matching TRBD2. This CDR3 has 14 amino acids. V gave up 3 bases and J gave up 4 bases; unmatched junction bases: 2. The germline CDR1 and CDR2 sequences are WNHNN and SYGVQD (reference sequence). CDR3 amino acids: CASSEQRGYNEQFF. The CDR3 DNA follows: TGCGCCAGCAGTGAACAGCGGGGGTACAATGAGCAGTTCTTC.

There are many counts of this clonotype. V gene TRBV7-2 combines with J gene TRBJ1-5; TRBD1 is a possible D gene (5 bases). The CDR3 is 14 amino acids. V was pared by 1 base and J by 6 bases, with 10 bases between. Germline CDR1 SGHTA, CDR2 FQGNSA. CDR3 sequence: CASSLGPGTQPQHF. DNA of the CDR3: TGTGCCAGCAGCTTAGGTCCAGGGACTCAGCCCCAGCATTTT.

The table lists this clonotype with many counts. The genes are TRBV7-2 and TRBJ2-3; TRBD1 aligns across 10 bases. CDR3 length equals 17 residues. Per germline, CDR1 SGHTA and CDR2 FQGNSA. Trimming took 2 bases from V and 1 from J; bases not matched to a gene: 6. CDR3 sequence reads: CASSLSFGTGGTDTQYF. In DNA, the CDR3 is TGTGCCAGCAGCTTAAGTTTTGGGACAGGGGGCACAGATACGCAGTATTTT.

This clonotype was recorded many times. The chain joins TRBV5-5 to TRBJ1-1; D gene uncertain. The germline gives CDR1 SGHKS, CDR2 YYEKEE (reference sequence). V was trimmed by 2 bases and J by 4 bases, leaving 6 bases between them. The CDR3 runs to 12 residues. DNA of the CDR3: TGTGCCAGCAGCTTCCCCGGCACTGAAGCTTTCTTT. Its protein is CASSFPGTEAFF.

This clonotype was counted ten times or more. The CDR3: CASSPPLKQETQYF. CDR3 DNA: TGTGCCAGCAGCCCCCCCCTCAAACAAGAGACCCAGTACTTC. The rearrangement uses TRBV7-2 and TRBJ2-5; the D is unclear. The CDR3 consists of 14 residues. From germline, CDR1 is SGHTA and CDR2 FQGNSA. V lost 5 bases, J lost 2 bases, and 12 bases lay in between. Drawing the rest from reference TRBV7-2 and TRBJ2-5, the complete variable domain is GAGVSQSPSNKVTEKGKDVELRCDPISGHTALYWYRQSLGQGLEFLIYFQGNSAPDKSGLPSDRFSAERTGGSVSTLTIQRTQQEDSAVYLCASSPPLKQETQYFGPGTRLLVL.

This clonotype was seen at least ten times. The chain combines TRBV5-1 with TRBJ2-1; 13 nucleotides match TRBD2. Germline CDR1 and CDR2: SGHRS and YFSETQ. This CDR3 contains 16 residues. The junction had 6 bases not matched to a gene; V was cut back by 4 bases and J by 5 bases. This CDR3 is CASSKLAGGSNNEQFF. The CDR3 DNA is TGCGCCAGCAGCAAACTAGCGGGGGGGTCGAACAATGAGCAGTTCTTC.

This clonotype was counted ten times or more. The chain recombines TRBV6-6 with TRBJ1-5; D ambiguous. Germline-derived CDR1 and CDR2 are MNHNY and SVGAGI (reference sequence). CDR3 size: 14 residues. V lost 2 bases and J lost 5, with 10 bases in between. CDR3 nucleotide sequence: TGTGCCAGCAGTTACAGAGAAAGGTATCAGCCCCAGCATTTT. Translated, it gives CASSYRERYQPQHF.

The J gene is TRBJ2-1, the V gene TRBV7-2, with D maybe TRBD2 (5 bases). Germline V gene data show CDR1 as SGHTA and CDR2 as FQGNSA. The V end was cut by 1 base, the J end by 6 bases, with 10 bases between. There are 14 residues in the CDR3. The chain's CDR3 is CASSLVMGANEQFF. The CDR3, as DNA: TGTGCCAGCAGCTTAGTGATGGGAGCCAATGAGCAGTTCTTC.

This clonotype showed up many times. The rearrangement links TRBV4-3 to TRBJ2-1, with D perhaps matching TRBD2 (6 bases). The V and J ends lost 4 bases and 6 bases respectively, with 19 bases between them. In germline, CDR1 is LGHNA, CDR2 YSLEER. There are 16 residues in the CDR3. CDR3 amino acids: CASSPKYSTSFNEQFF. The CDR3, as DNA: TGCGCCAGCAGCCCCAAATACTCGACTAGTTTCAATGAGCAGTTCTTC.

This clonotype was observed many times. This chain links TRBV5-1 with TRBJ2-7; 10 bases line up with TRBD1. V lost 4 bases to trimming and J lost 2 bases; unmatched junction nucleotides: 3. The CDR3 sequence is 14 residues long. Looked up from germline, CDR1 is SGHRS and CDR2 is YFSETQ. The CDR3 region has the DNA TGCGCCAGCAGCCGGGACAGGGGTACCTACGAGCAGTACTTC. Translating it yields CASSRDRGTYEQYF. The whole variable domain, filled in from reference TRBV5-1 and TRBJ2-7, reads KAGVTQTPRYLIKTRGQQVTLSCSPISGHRSVSWYQQTPGQGLQFLFEYFSETQRNKGNFPGRFSGRQFSNSRSEMNVSTLELGDSALYLCASSRDRGTYEQYFGPGTRLTVT.